The sequence of this T cell receptor beta chain was determined in a study of T cells in localized non-small cell lung cancer. The study, taken as a whole, reports: Sequencing involved a lone tumor region, leaving heterogeneity possible. There was higher T cell clonality in uninvolved adjacent lung than in tumor, and it was highest there.

Adjacent lung samples, free of atypia, were obtained at least 2 cm from the tumor margin. The CDR3 covers 13 residues. Profiled with immunoSEQ multiplex PCR; TCRdb holds only in-frame clones, not every one. The sample contains over a thousand clones, around 23% of which appear only once. As for this clone: Antigen specificity is unknown.

This sequence was found in a man aged 40 to 70 with stage II lung adenocarcinoma. V usage is TRBV1 and J usage is TRBJ2-7; TRBD2, as called in the table, went unchecked against the DNA. TRBV1 is an annotated pseudogene. This specimen consisted of normal lung tissue next to the tumor, obtained before any cancer treatment. The CDR3 spells CASSQGPPYEQYF. The DNA of the CDR3 is TGCGCCAGCAGCCAAGGTCCTCCCTACGAGCAGTACTTC.